This T cell receptor (beta chain) was sequenced for a study of T cell responses to AZD1222 COVID-19 vaccine listed by TCRdb under 2021. The study in broad terms: AZD1222 recipients given second doses at about 4 weeks or at about 12 weeks were pooled, since spike-specific TCR depth and breadth were not found to differ between the two schedules. TCR sequencing was performed for about 250 trial participants, of whom roughly 200 were given two doses of AZD1222 and around 25 were given two doses of MenACWY control vaccine. Trial participants were enrolled by age into 18-55, 56-69 and 70-plus year subgroups, with around 150, 28 and 57 TCR-sequenced participants respectively.

The germline ends are 5 bases apart after V is trimmed by 5 bases and J by 0 bases. The CDR3, from cysteine to phenylalanine, totals 13 residues. The read is trimmed to its CDR3 DNA, 39 bases read in frame from base 1. The germline V gene encodes CDR1 SGHDN and CDR2 FVKESK. Study-level results and caveats: Spike-specific TCR breadth and depth rose significantly after two AZD1222 doses compared with day 0 and with MenACWY recipients. The 56-69-year group was small, and its depth increase did not reach significance, likely because of low power. Because no day 14 peak-response samples were available, the repertoires could be characterized only after the peak T cell response. The vaccine-associated CD4 TCRs covered the entire spike protein, and the dominant responses fell in regions 160-218 and 743-854. Participants were mostly white British and included more females than males, and it was suggested by the authors that clonal diversity may have been underestimated. Conclusions about previously exposed vaccinees are limited, since just six AZD1222 recipients were seropositive for SARS-CoV-2 at baseline. Reportedly, almost half of the unique spike-specific TCRs recognized epitopes lying outside the regions that are mutated in the B.1.351 and B.1.1.7 variants.

The time point label for this specimen denotes: baseline before first vaccination. Samples from vaccinated people were obtained from the UK trials COV001 and COV002, which included a single-blind randomized controlled phase 2/3 trial of AZD1222 (ChAdOx1 nCoV-19) in healthy adults. Trial participant PBMC samples were collected at day 0 and day 28 after the second dose for TCRbeta chain sequencing. In the case of this clone: No antigen is known for it. No clone much larger than this one lies a single base away; base qualities are absent.

The CDR3 regions of human TCRbeta chains were analyzed by immunosequencing. The original methods were these. Repertoire TCRs were matched against a reference library of SARS-CoV-2-specific TCRs generated with the MIRA antigen-specificity platform. Breadth was defined as the fraction of unique TCRs that were SARS-CoV-2-associated. Depth was defined as the fraction of total T cells that were SARS-CoV-2-associated. Using the MIRA data, each spike-specific TCR was assigned both to the spike region to which the TCR was reactive and to a CD4 or CD8 class. Log10-transformed breadth and depth values were compared by one-way ANOVA with Sidak's multiple comparisons tests. Entries here come from immuneACCESS through TCRdb and include only in-frame sequences with V and J called. Some clones fail to appear in such tables; in the studies checked, an unresolved V gene covers under half of the shortfall, and the cause of the remainder is unknown. D and trimming were read from the DNA, whereas the V and J calls and clone size are those reported in that table. Present in this sample are 130,000 or so clones, about 93% of which were seen just once. Jointly, the top ten make up approximately 5.4% of the sample.

This specimen consisted of peripheral blood, obtained on day 0 of AZD1222 vaccination. The receptor was isolated from an adult in good health. Recombination connected TRBV14 to TRBJ1-5; no D gene is confidently identified. The CDR3 region reads CASSWSSNQPQHF. The sequenced DNA is TGTGCCAGCAGCTGGTCTAGCAATCAGCCCCAGCATTTT. When the CDR3 is completed using the reference TRBV14 and TRBJ1-5 genes on either side, the full variable domain is EAGVTQFPSHSVIEKGQTVTLRCDPISGHDNLYWYRRVMGKEIKFLLHFVKESKQDESGMPNNRFLAERTGGTYSTLKVQPAELEDSGVYFCASSWSSNQPQHFGDGTRLSIL.